The TCR beta chain described here comes from a study of shared clonotypes between healthy human individuals. The CDR3 is 14 residues long. Germline V lookup: CDR1 SGHRS, CDR2 YFSETQ. V was clipped by 5 bases and J by 12 bases, with 23 bases between them. TCRdb's table, derived via immunoSEQ multiplex PCR, lists solely in-frame clones and lacks some. The sample has about 680,000 clones, over 65% seen once. This sequence was found in a woman aged 25 to 45 in good health. The chain combines TRBV5-1 with TRBJ1-2; D not certain. Sequenced material: memory CD4+ T cells sorted from blood. This sample's subset: CD45RA-negative fraction. The CDR3 nucleotides read TGCGCCAGCAGTTTGTTGAAGCGGACGGCGGCTGACACCTTC. This gives the protein CASSLLKRTAADTF.